This T cell receptor (beta chain) was retrieved from a study of blood T cells in healthy people across ages (dated by TCRdb to 2015 to 2017). A note on the overall study: In model experiments, roughly one uniquely barcoded TCR beta cDNA molecule per two T cells was captured by template switching. Two additional independent replicas of 1 million unique cDNA reads from the same blood draw were analyzed for two donors (one aged 18 to 29 and one aged 80 or older). The donors were divided into four age groups: young (average approximately 16 years), middle-aged (under 40), aged (about 60) and long-lived (nearly 85). Using deep sequencing normalized with unique cDNA molecular identifiers, the study measured how TCR beta repertoire diversity changes with age. To avoid experimental bias, donors of different ages were randomly spread across the sequencing lanes. Here is what the overall study found, with its caveats: Observed TCR beta diversity correlated strongly with the percentage of naive T cells measured by flow cytometry. The long-lived group showed more naive CD4+ T cells, fewer expanded clones and increased TCR diversity than the aged group, suggesting age selection. The CMV infection status of donors was not known, potentially confounding age-related changes in expanded clonotypes. Estimates of total diversity from one million sequenced T cells were regarded as lower bounds and underestimates. As age increased, observed TCR beta diversity per million T cells dropped in a roughly linear way, and a significant reduction was already evident by age roughly 36. Bulk unsorted PBMC profiling prevented conclusive comparison of naive and antigen-experienced compartments.

The donors were some 39 Caucasian individuals from Russia, aged roughly 6 to 100 years, who were systemically healthy. Each donor gave ten milliliters of peripheral blood, collected into EDTA-treated Vacutainer tubes. PBMCs were isolated by Ficoll-Paque density-gradient centrifugation, with at least 6 million obtained per sample. Trizol reagent was used to extract total RNA from PBMCs, with at least 5 micrograms per sample. For every donor, an aliquot of PBMCs went through flow cytometry to measure the percentages of naive CD45RAhigh/CD27high T cells. The protocol used for the library was 5' RACE. For sequencing, an Illumina HiSeq 2500 was employed. A second roughly 7 to 12 cycle PCR used a sample-barcoded 5' primer and a J-beta primer mix. A unique molecular identifier was introduced onto each TCR beta cDNA molecule by a template-switch 5' adaptor carrying 12 random nucleotides. Each sample yielded at least 3 million CDR3-containing paired-end reads. First-strand cDNA synthesis was performed from all RNA using the Mint cDNA synthesis kit, with priming by a TRBC-specific oligonucleotide. Following uracil-DNA glycosylase treatment, a first 18-cycle PCR with universal primers M1SS and BC2_uni_R was performed on all cDNA. Under the source paper's analysis protocol: For normalization, 1 million high-quality reads, each with a distinct molecular identifier, were randomly selected from each sample. Reads with shared molecular identifiers were discarded instead of being binned into consensus sequences. MiTCR, run with a Q25 quality threshold and the strictest error-elimination algorithm, handled CDR3 identification, clonotype clustering and error correction. Lower-bound total TCR beta diversity was estimated with a nonparametric unseen species model using Euler transformation. TCRdb handled the public reads itself, with Q25 trimming in fastp and clone calling in MiXCR, and kept productive beta chains. Entries that share a CDR3 protein sequence are merged under the most common genes and DNA. The V and J calls come from TCRdb's annotation, not from the publication. This sample lists around 1.5 million distinct CDR3 sequences; approximately 59% were detected once. The ten largest clones capture 6.5% to 8% of the sample.

CDR1 and CDR2, per the germline V gene, are MGHRA and YSYEKL. Trimming costs V 1 base and J 9 bases, and their ends lie 10 bases apart. From its cysteine to its phenylalanine, the CDR3 spans 13 amino acids. Only the CDR3 part of the read is kept: 39 bases, read in frame from the first base. This clonotype appeared a few times. The antigen it binds to is not known. Nothing much larger sits one base from this clone, and base qualities are not available. The chain joins TRBV4-1 to TRBJ2-1; TRBD2 is a possible D gene, resting on 5 matching bases. The origin of this receptor is a man aged 18 to 30 in good health. Sequencing used blood. The CDR3 in this case is CASSQGRNPEQFF. The DNA sequence is TGCGCCAGCAGCCAAGGGAGGAATCCTGAGCAGTTCTTC.